This entry describes one TCR beta chain. Its antigen specificity is not known. Within one base of it there is no much larger clone, and no base qualities were kept. Library method: the immunoSEQ multiplex PCR assay. For the multiplex PCR, a mixture combining 60 forward primers for TCR Vbeta segments and 13 reverse primers for TCR Jbeta segments was used. A multiplex PCR assay on genomic DNA amplified the CDR3 region of rearranged TCR beta genes. The Illumina HiSeq System was used to sequence the amplified TCR beta libraries as 87-base-pair reads. Turning to the authors' computational methods: Across the 500 to 850 repertoires, a later analysis counted some 80 million unique TCR beta chains, some 11 million of which were shared by at least two donors. A nearest-neighbor algorithm error-corrected the raw reads and collapsed the reads into unique sequences, merging closely related sequences to remove PCR and sequencing errors. CDR3 sequences were aligned to IMGT reference sequences to assign V, D and J gene segments. For a sequence to be retained, a match of at least six nucleotides was required to both a V gene segment and a J gene segment. Rearrangements were classified as productive when the CDR3 lacked stop codons and remained in frame with V and J, and all other rearrangements were classified as non-productive. CDR3 was defined according to IMGT convention as the region running from the second conserved V-encoded cysteine to the conserved J-encoded phenylalanine. Sequences without an unambiguous match to a single V gene segment were excluded from the earlier analysis of over 500 of the donors. An earlier analysis of under 750 of the donors called V segments functional above 56.7% productive rearrangements and segregating when the between-donor standard deviation exceeded 5%. A statistical classification framework was built to diagnose cytomegalovirus status from the catalog of TCR beta chain sequences. A later analysis assigned V and J genes by comparing TCR nucleotide sequences with IMGT/GENE-DB human TR gene sequences. A later analysis assigned CDR3 sequences and most-parsimonious VDJ recombination scenarios with the TCRdist pipeline. A later analysis defined each TCR beta chain by its CDR3 amino acid sequence plus V-gene family, and excluded reads lacking a unique V-gene family. As a way to deal with suspected cross-contamination and a sequencing artifact, a later analysis dropped hundreds of nucleotide sequences that were highly shared and had low generation probability. For each public chain, a later analysis derived a clonal expansion index from normalized ranks of inferred template counts within each repertoire. A later analysis computed generation probabilities with a VDJ recombination model fitted to out-of-frame rearrangements, and checked the results against IGoR. Hypergeometric tests were used in a later analysis to score TCR-TCR, TCR-HLA and TCR-CMV co-occurrence, with a repertoire-size bias correction applied to the TCR pairs. To estimate false discovery rates, a later analysis permuted the HLA or CMV assignments 20 times. In a later analysis, co-occurring TCRs were grouped using DBSCAN, with TCRdist sequence similarity added in when clustering inside HLA-allele-positive subsets. For co-occurrence clustering, repertoires with fewer than 30,000 or more than 120,000 public chains were excluded, along with four or five repertoires with anomalous nucleotide sharing. TCRdb carries this immuneACCESS record with in-frame sequences only. Its versions omit some clonotypes, under half of them owing to an unresolved V gene in the studies checked, with the rest unexplained. V, J and clone size derive from that table, while D and trimming were established from the DNA sequence. This sample comprises roughly 200,000 clones, 75% to 90% of them detected only once. Roughly 0.34% of the sample belongs to the ten largest clones.

This record belongs to a study of cytomegalovirus exposure and HLA in healthy donors (TCRdb year 2017). About the study as a whole: According to an earlier analysis of 550 to 750 of the donors, about 179 million T cells yielded 117 million unique TCR beta sequences and 276 Gb of sequence data. Across some 400 genotyped donors of the cohort, an average of roughly 230,000 unique TCR beta nucleotide sequences per donor were sequenced, and 15% to 20% of those sequences were non-productive. Besides the first cohort of about 730 subjects, a separate validation cohort made up of 120 different subjects was used. In an earlier analysis of around 540 of the donors, high-throughput TCR beta sequencing was used to judge whether each TCR beta V gene segment behaved as functional or pseudogenic. HLA typing covered class I and class II loci at four-digit resolution. All discovery cohort repertoires had been generated using a single sequencing platform. Roughly 5 DR-DQ haplotypes were treated as single units for association and clustering because of strong linkage in the cohort. The genetic ancestry cluster associated with self-reported Caucasian donors included 81% of the roughly 400 genotyped donors. The study aimed to test whether cataloging public T cell receptors could reveal signatures of past pathogen exposure. To study patterns of TCR occurrence, a later analysis re-analyzed previously published TCR beta repertoires from just over 650 donors and added high-resolution HLA genotyping. The number of donors typed differed by locus, with 629-630 for A, B, C, DRB1 and DQB1, over 500 for DQA1, about 610 for DPA1, and approximately 470 for DPB1. Using immunosequencing, the study profiled T cell repertoires from 640 or so subjects and related those repertoires to cytomegalovirus serostatus. Roughly 300 gigabases of sequencing data and roughly 81 million unique TCR sequences made up an early release that covered over 550 HLA-typed donors. Rather than using new phenotypic data, the later analysis identified candidate immune exposures from TCR beta sequences and from how often those sequences occurred across donors. Donor age, sex, ethnicity and CMV serostatus were compiled alongside the repertoire data. Genome-wide SNP genotypes for about three fifths of the roughly 670 donors were used in a later genetic analysis, which treated that subset as a discovery cohort. To predict cytomegalovirus infection status, the study brought together high-throughput TCR immunosequencing, statistical association of individual TCRs with disease status, and machine learning.

The cohort consisted of 600 to 750 healthy bone marrow donors. At the time of sampling, every cohort member was nominally healthy, though immune exposures that went unrecorded were likely present. The donor was CMV seronegative and was included in the group of 352 seronegative cohort members. Each donor provided a peripheral blood sample, and peripheral blood mononuclear cells were used for TCR beta sequencing. Genomic DNA was extracted from the blood cell samples with the Qiagen DNeasy Blood Extraction Kit. Trimming leaves V shorter by 4 bases and J shorter by 7 bases, with the junction holding 4 bases beyond the gene matches. Reading from cysteine to phenylalanine, the CDR3 counts 12 amino acids. CDR3 DNA only is kept here, 36 bases in frame from base 1. The germline V gene provides CDR1 MDHEN and CDR2 SYDVKM. Findings and caveats that apply to the study as a whole: The cohort was sequenced for TCR beta chains only, and without alpha or paired-chain data the features that could be detected were limited. Roughly uniform sequencing depth across donors was assumed in presence/absence analyses, although this assumption may not hold. A later analysis found that HLA-associated TCR beta chains were more clonally expanded and had lower generation probabilities than equally common non-associated chains. Three of the identified cytomegalovirus-associated TCR beta chains were confirmed in vitro to be specific for cytomegalovirus antigens. In a later analysis, the rate of TCR association differed among HLA loci, with DRB1 alleles having the most associated TCRs and HLA-C alleles having the fewest. In a later analysis, several top co-occurrence clusters were reported to appear linked to parvovirus B19, influenza, CMV and Epstein-Barr virus. The authors suggested that the approach could potentially be extended to other disease states and immunological phenotypes. The study gave a list of around 170 TCR beta chains associated with cytomegalovirus. A further reported finding was that TCR beta sequences accurately predicted the HLA-A and HLA-B alleles for most subjects in the first cohort. In a later genetic analysis, a missense DCLRE1C variant was associated with V-gene and J-gene trimming of TCR beta chains, and the association was replicated in an independent cohort. For the cohort, immune exposure information was limited to CMV serostatus. Some IMGT-functional V segments, including TRBV6-2 and TRBV6-3, could not be distinguished by the 87-base-pair reads and were therefore excluded. In an earlier analysis of roughly 560 of the donors, most TCR beta V segments were observed in productive rearrangements about 87% or about 30% of the time, broadly matching IMGT annotations. Because HLA typing was missing for some donors at each locus, association tests included only the typed subset. Because counts were too low, about 18 rarely observed V segments, including chromosome 9 orphons, were left out of the earlier analysis of some 600 of the donors. The classifier was reported to diagnose cytomegalovirus status with high specificity and sensitivity in both the original cohort and the validation cohort. In a later analysis, most CMV-associated TCR beta chains were found to appear HLA-restricted, with HLA associations seemingly driven largely by CMV exposure. Across donors, most TCR sequences were observed very rarely, whereas some public TCRs were present in many individuals. When HLA alleles, especially DR and DQ, strongly co-occurred, attributing TCR associations to individual alleles was difficult. At a false discovery rate of 0.05, a later analysis linked under 20,000 TCR beta sequences to specific HLA alleles. Linkage disequilibrium might explain the correlated functional status among segregating V segments, but an unknown experimental factor could not be ruled out. A group of highly shared sequence variants was considered likely to be a technical artifact of the sequencing pipeline. In a later genetic analysis, fewer N-insertions in productive TCRs were reported among donors in an Asian-associated ancestry cluster than the roughly 700-donor mean.

Sequencing was carried out using PBMCs. The sequence is built from TRBV28 and TRBJ2-7; 7 bases in the junction line up with TRBD1. The sequence was obtained from a woman in her thirties in good health and CMV-seronegative. The CDR3 here reads CASSSGQREQYF. The nucleotide sequence is TGTGCCAGCAGTTCGGGACAGCGTGAGCAGTACTTC.